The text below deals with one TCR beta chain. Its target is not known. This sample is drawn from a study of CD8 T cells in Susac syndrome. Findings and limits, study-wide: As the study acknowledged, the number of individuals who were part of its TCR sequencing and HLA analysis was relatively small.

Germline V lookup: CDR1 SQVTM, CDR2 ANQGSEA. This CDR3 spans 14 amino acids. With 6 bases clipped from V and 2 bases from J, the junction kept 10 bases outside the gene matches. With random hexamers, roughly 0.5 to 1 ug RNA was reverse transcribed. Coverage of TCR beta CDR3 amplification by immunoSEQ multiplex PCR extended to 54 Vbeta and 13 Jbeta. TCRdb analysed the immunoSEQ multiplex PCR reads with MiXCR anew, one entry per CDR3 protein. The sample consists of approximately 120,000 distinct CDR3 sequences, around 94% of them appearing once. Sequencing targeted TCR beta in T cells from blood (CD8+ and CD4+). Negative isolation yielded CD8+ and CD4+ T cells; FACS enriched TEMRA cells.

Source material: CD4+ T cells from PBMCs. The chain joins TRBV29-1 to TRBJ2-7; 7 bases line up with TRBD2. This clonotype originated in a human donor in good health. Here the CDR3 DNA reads TGCAGCGTGGGTTGGGGCGGGGGAGCCTACGAGCAGTACTTC. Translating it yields CSVGWGGGAYEQYF.